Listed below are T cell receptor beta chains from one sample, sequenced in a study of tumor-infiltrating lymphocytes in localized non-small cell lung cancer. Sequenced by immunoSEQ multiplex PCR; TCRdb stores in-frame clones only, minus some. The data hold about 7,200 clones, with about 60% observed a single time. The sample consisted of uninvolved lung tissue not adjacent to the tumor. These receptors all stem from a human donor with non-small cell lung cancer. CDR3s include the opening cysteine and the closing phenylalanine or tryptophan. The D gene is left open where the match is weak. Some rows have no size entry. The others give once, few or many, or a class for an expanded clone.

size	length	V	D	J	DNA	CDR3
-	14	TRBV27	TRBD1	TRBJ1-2	TGTGCCAGCAGTCCATTACAGGGGACCTATGGCTACACCTTC	CASSPLQGTYGYTF
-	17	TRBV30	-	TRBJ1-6	TGTGCCTGGAGTGGGAGGGATCCTTACTCCTATAATTCACCCCTCCACTTT	CAWSGRDPYSYNSPLHF
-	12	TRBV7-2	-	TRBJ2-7	TGTGCCAGCAGCTTAGACAGTCACGAGCAGTACTTC	CASSLDSHEQYF
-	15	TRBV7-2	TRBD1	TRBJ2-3	TGTGCCAGCAGCTTCCCTGACAGGGGGGTAGATACGCAGTATTTT	CASSFPDRGVDTQYF
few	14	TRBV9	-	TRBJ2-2	TGTGCCAGCAGCGTAGAGTGGGCGGGAGGGGAGCTGTTTTTT	CASSVEWAGGELFF
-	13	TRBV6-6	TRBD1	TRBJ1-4	TGTGCCAGCAGTCGTCAGGGGGGGAACAAACTGTTTTTT	CASSRQGGNKLFF
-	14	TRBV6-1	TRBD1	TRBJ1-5	TGTGCCAGCAGTTCAACAGGGGTGAATCAGCCCCAGCATTTT	CASSSTGVNQPQHF
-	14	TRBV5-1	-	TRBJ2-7	TGCGCCAGCAGCTTAGGCAGGGGCCCTTACGAGCAGTACTTC	CASSLGRGPYEQYF
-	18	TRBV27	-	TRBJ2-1	TGTGCCAGCAGTTTACCGCCCTTCAGCGGAAGCTCCTACAATGAGCAGTTCTTC	CASSLPPFSGSSYNEQFF
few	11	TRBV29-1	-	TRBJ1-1	TGCAGCGTCTCTTCGGCGGGTACGGCTTTCTTT	CSVSSAGTAFF
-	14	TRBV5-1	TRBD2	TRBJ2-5	TGCGCCAGCAGCTTCGGGACTAGCGAGGAGACCCAGTACTTC	CASSFGTSEETQYF
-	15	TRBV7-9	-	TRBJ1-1	TGTGCCAGCAGCTTAGCGAATGGACCGAACACTGAAGCTTTCTTT	CASSLANGPNTEAFF
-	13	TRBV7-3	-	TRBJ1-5	TGTGCCAGCAGCCAACGTCCAGGGCAGCCCCAGCATTTT	CASSQRPGQPQHF
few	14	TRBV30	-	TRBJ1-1	TGTGCCTGGAACCAGAACGGGGGTTCCACTGAAGCTTTCTTT	CAWNQNGGSTEAFF
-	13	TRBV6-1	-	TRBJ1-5	TGTGCCAGCAGTGAGTATCGCAATCAGCCCCAGCATTTT	CASSEYRNQPQHF
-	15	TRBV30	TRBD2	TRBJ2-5	TGTGCCTGGGCCAAGCCGCGACTAGCTAAAGAGACCCAGTACTTC	CAWAKPRLAKETQYF
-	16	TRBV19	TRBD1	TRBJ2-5	TGTGCCAGTAGTATATCGGGCCGGACAGGGAGGGAGACCCAGTACTTC	CASSISGRTGRETQYF
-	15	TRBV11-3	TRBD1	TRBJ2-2	TGTGCCAGCAGTCCAGGGACAGCGAACACCGGGGAGCTGTTTTTT	CASSPGTANTGELFF
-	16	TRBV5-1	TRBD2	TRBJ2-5	TGCGCCAGCAGCTACGGACTAGCGGAGAAGCAAGAGACCCAGTACTTC	CASSYGLAEKQETQYF
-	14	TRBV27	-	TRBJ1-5	TGTGCCAGCAGTTTACAACAGTCCAGGCAGCCCCAGCATTTT	CASSLQQSRQPQHF
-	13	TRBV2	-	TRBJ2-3	TGTGCCAGCAGTGGGGGTGTCGGTGATACGCAGTATTTT	CASSGGVGDTQYF